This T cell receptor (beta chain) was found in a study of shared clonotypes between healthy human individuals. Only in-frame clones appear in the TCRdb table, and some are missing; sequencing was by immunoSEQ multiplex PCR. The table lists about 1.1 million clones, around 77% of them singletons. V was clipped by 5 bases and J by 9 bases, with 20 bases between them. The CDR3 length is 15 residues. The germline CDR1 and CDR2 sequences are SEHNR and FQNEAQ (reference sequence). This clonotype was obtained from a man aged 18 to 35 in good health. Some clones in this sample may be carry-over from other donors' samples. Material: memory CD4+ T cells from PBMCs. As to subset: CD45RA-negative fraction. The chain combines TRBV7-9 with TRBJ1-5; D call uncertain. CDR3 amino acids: CASSRGTLGVLPQHF. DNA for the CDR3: TGTGCCAGCAGCCGTGGTACCCTGGGAGTTCTGCCCCAGCATTTT.